The sequence of this T cell receptor (beta chain) was determined in a study of post-analysis software for immune sequencing data. Study in general: Progressive-relapsing, secondary progressive and relapsing-remitting multiple sclerosis were among the disease courses included.

Findings and limits, study-wide: When the samples were clustered directly with F measure, those that had been prepared in the same batch showed strong co-clustering. There was significantly lower normalized Chao1 diversity in multiple sclerosis patients than in controls. Compared with controls, patients had more of about 5 TRBV segments, including TRBV5-6, TRBV5-1 and TRBV20-1.

V was clipped by 2 bases and J by 7 bases; unmatched bases: 4. The CDR3 totals 15 residues. Germline V gene data show CDR1 as MGHRA and CDR2 as YSYEKL. Carried by the TCR beta cDNA libraries were unique molecular identifiers. The T cell input of roughly 0.95 to 10 million gave hundreds of thousands of cDNA molecules. MiXCR, run by TCRdb on the PCR reads, gives a single entry per CDR3 protein. The table records some 700,000 distinct CDR3 sequences, 55% to 60% of them present only once. Of note for this clonotype: The antigen is unknown.

The clonotype originates from a girl under 10 years old with multiple sclerosis. The chain uses TRBV4-1 and TRBJ1-4; 10 nucleotides agree with TRBD1. The sequencing input was blood. CDR3 in amino acids: CASSQPGQGSEKLFF. CDR3 DNA sequence: TGCGCCAGCAGCCAACCGGGACAGGGGAGTGAAAAACTGTTTTTT.